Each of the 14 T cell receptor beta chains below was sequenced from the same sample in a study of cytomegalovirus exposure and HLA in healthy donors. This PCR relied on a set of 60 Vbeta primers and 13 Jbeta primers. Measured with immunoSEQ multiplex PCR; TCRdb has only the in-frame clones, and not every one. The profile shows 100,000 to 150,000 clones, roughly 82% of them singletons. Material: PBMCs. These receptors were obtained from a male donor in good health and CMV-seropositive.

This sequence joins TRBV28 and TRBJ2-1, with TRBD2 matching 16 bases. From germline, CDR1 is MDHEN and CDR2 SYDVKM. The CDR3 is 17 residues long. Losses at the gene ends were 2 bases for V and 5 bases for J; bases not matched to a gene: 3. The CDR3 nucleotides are TGTGCCAGCAGTTTACGTGGGACTAGCGGGAGGGACAATGAGCAGTTCTTC. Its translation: CASSLRGTSGRDNEQFF.

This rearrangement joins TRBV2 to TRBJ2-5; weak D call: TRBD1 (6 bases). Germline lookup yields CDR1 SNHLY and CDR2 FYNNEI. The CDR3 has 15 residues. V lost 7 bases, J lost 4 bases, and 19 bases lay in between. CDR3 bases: TGTGCCAGCACAAAATCGGGCCAGGGGAGAGAGACCCAGTACTTC. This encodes CASTKSGQGRETQYF.

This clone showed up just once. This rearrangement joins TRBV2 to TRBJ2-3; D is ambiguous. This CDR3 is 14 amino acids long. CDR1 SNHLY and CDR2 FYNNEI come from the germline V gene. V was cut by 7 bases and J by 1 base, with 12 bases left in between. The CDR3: CASKQTAGTDTQYF. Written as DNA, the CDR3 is TGTGCCAGCAAACAGACGGCAGGCACAGATACGCAGTATTTT.

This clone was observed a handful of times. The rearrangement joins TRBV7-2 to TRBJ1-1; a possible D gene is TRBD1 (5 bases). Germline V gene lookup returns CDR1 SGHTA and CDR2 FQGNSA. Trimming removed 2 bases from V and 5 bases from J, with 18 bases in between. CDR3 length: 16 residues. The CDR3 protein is CASSLRWGGSRTEAFF. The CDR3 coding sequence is TGTGCCAGCAGCTTAAGGTGGGGGGGGAGTCGAACTGAAGCTTTCTTT. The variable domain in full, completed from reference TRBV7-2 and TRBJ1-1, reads GAGVSQSPSNKVTEKGKDVELRCDPISGHTALYWYRQSLGQGLEFLIYFQGNSAPDKSGLPSDRFSAERTGGSVSTLTIQRTQQEDSAVYLCASSLRWGGSRTEAFFGQGTRLTVV.

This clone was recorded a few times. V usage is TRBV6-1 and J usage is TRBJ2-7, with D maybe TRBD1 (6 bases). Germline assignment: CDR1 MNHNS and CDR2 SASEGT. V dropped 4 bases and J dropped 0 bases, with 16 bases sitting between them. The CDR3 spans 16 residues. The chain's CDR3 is CASSVRGQLTSYEQYF. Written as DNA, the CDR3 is TGTGCCAGCAGTGTCCGGGGACAACTAACCTCCTACGAGCAGTACTTC.

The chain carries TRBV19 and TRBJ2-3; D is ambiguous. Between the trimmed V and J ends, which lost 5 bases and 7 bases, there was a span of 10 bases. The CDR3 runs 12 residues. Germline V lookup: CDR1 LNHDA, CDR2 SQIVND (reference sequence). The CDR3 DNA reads TGTGCCAGTAGTCCAACAGAGAATACGCAGTATTTT. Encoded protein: CASSPTENTQYF.

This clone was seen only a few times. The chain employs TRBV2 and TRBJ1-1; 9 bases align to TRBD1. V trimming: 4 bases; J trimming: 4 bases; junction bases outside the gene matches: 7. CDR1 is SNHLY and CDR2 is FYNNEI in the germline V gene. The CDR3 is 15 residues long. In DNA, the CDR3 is TGTGCCAGCAGTGGGACAGGGGTGGTCAGCACTGAAGCTTTCTTT. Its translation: CASSGTGVVSTEAFF.

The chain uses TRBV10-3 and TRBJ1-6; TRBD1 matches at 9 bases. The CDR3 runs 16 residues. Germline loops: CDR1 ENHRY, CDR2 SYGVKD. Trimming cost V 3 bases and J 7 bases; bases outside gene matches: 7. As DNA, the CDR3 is TGTGCCATCAGTGATCCTGGGACAGGGAGCAATTCACCCCTCCACTTT. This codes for CAISDPGTGSNSPLHF.

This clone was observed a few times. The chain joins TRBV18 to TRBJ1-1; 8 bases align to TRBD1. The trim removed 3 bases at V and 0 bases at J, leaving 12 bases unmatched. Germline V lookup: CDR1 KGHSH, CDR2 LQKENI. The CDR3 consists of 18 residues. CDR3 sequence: CASSPPRAGGNMNTEAFF. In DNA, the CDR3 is TGTGCCAGCTCACCCCCCCGGGCAGGGGGCAACATGAACACTGAAGCTTTCTTT. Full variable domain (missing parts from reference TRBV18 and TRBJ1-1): NAGVMQNPRHLVRRRGQEARLRCSPMKGHSHVYWYRQLPEEGLKFMVYLQKENIIDESGMPKERFSAEFPKEGPSILRIQQVVRGDSAAYFCASSPPRAGGNMNTEAFFGQGTRLTVV.

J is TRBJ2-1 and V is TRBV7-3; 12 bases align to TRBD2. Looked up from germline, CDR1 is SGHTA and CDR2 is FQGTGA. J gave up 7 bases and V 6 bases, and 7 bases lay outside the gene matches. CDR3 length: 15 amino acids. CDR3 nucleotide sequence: TGTGCCAGCAGTCCACTAGCGGGAGGTGATAATGAGCAGTTCTTC. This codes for CASSPLAGGDNEQFF.

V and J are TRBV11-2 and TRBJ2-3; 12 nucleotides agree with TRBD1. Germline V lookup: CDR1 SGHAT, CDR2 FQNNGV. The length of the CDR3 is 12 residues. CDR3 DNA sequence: TGTGCGGGACAGGGGGCGAAAGATACGCAGTATTTT. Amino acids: CAGQGAKDTQYF.

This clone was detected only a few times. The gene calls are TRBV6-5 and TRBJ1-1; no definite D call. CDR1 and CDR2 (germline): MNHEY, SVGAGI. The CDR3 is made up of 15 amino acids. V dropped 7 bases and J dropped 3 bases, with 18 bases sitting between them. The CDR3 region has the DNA TGTGCCAGCACGGTTCAGACATTACCCTACACTGAAGCTTTCTTT. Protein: CASTVQTLPYTEAFF.

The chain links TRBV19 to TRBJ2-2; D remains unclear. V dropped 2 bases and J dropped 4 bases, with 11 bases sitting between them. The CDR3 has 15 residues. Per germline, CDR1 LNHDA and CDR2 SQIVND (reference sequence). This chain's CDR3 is CASSISSTGTGELFF. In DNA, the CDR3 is TGTGCCAGTAGTATAAGTTCCACTGGCACCGGGGAGCTGTTTTTT.

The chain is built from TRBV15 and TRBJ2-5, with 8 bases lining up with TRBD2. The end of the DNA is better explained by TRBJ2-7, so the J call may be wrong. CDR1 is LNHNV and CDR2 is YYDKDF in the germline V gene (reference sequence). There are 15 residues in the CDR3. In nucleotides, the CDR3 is TGTGCCACCAGCAGAGGTCAGCGGGAGCTGGACGAGCAGTACTTC. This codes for CATSRGQRELDEQYF.